The following is a T cell receptor beta chain sequence with its context. These data belong to a study of blood T cell repertoires in COVID-19. Looking at the study overall: Acute-phase and convalescent COVID-19 samples originated in the United States, Italy and Spain. Nucleic acid was either cDNA or gDNA, and it came from T cells, B-cell-depleted T cells, or PBMCs.

Original analysis: Amplification from reference gene primers served as the basis for estimated nucleated cell counts. Profiled with immunoSEQ multiplex PCR; TCRdb holds only in-frame clones, not every one. Clonal size and the V and J genes are those of that table, whereas D and trimming came from the DNA. The table includes some 220,000 clones, 84% detected once. With 2 bases clipped from V and 3 bases from J, the junction kept 8 bases outside the gene matches. The germline V gene has CDR1 MNHEY and CDR2 SVGEGT. This CDR3 region has 16 residues. The source material was peripheral blood. The sequence derives from a man over 45 with active or convalescent COVID-19. The chain joins TRBV6-2 or TRBV6-3 to TRBJ2-5; 8 bases are shared with TRBD2. The CDR3 DNA reads TGTGCCAGCAGTTACGGGCGGACCGGGGGGGAAGAGACCCAGTACTTC. This encodes CASSYGRTGGEETQYF.